Included here is one T cell receptor beta chain sequence, with context. Its specific antigen is unknown. The sample holds no much larger clone one base away, and base qualities are not on file. This sample is drawn from a study of cytomegalovirus exposure and HLA in healthy donors (dated by TCRdb to about 2017). Looking at the study overall: In an earlier analysis of under 750 of the donors, approximately 300 Gb of sequence data and approximately 100 million unique TCR beta sequences from about 179 million T cells were reported. An early release covering 550 to 700 HLA-typed donors comprised about 320 gigabases of sequencing data and 85 million to 100 million unique TCR sequences. The genetic ancestry cluster associated with self-reported Caucasian donors included around four fifths of the roughly 400 genotyped donors. The study was designed to test whether signatures of past pathogen exposure could be identified by cataloging public T cell receptors. The T cell repertoires of several hundred subjects were profiled by immunosequencing and related to cytomegalovirus serostatus. Along with the 666-subject first cohort, a separate validation cohort of around 110 different subjects was used. To predict cytomegalovirus infection status, the study brought together high-throughput TCR immunosequencing, statistical association of individual TCRs with disease status, and machine learning. To study patterns of TCR occurrence, a later analysis re-analyzed previously published TCR beta repertoires from 600 to 750 donors and added high-resolution HLA genotyping. In the later analysis, no new phenotypic data were used to find candidate immune exposures; instead, reliance was placed on TCR beta sequences and their occurrence across donors. An earlier analysis of 450 to 750 of the donors used high-throughput TCR beta sequencing to judge whether each TCR beta V gene segment behaved as functional or pseudogenic. Donor age, sex, ethnicity and CMV serostatus were collected together with the repertoire data. A later genetic analysis took genome-wide SNP genotypes for about three fifths of the roughly 700 donors and used that subset as a discovery cohort. Every repertoire in the discovery cohort had been generated on one and the same sequencing platform. HLA typing covered class I and class II loci at four-digit resolution. The number of donors typed differed by locus, with roughly 629-640 for A, B, C, DRB1 and DQB1, 522 for DQA1, 606 for DPA1, and around 450 for DPB1. Because of strong linkage in the cohort, roughly five DR-DQ haplotypes were treated as single units for association and clustering. Across around 400 genotyped donors of the cohort, an average of roughly 250,000 unique TCR beta nucleotide sequences per donor were sequenced, and roughly 18% of those sequences were non-productive. The investigation overall reported the following: A cluster of highly shared sequence variants was judged likely to be a technical artifact of the sequencing pipeline. The earlier analysis of fewer than 750 of the donors excluded roughly 16 rarely observed V segments, including chromosome 9 orphons, because counts were too low. In a later analysis, HLA-associated TCR beta chains were found to be more clonally expanded and to have lower generation probabilities than equally common non-associated chains. Sequencing depth was assumed to be roughly uniform across donors in the presence/absence analyses, though that assumption may not hold. According to the authors, the approach could potentially be generalized to other disease states and immunological phenotypes. The only immune exposure information available for the cohort was CMV serostatus. In a later analysis, the rate of TCR association differed among HLA loci, with DRB1 alleles having the most associated TCRs and HLA-C alleles having the fewest. Only TCR beta chains were sequenced in this cohort, and the absence of alpha or paired-chain data limited detectable features. According to a later genetic analysis, donors in an Asian-associated ancestry cluster had fewer N-insertions in productive TCRs than the approximately 670-donor mean. In a later genetic analysis, a missense DCLRE1C variant was associated with V-gene and J-gene trimming of TCR beta chains, and the association was replicated in an independent cohort. Most TCR sequences were observed very rarely across donors, whereas some public TCRs were present in many individuals. In both the original and validation cohorts, the classifier was reported to diagnose cytomegalovirus status with high specificity and sensitivity. A later analysis reported that several top co-occurrence clusters appeared linked to parvovirus B19, influenza, CMV and Epstein-Barr virus. In the study, approximately 160 TCR beta chains were listed as associated with cytomegalovirus. When HLA alleles, especially DR and DQ, strongly co-occurred, attributing TCR associations to individual alleles was difficult. Specific HLA alleles were associated with 15,000 to 20,000 TCR beta sequences at a false discovery rate of 0.05 in a later analysis. According to a later analysis, most CMV-associated TCR beta chains appeared to be HLA-restricted, and the HLA associations seemed to be driven largely by CMV exposure. Because HLA typing was missing for some donors at each locus, association tests included only the typed subset. In vitro tests confirmed that a few of the cytomegalovirus-associated TCR beta chains recognize cytomegalovirus antigens. A further reported finding was that TCR beta sequences accurately predicted the HLA-A and HLA-B alleles for most subjects in the first cohort. Correlated functional status among segregating V segments might reflect linkage disequilibrium, but an unknown experimental factor could not be ruled out. In an earlier analysis of 587 of the donors, most TCR beta V segments appeared in productive rearrangements about 90% or about 30% of the time, broadly matching IMGT annotations.

In total, roughly 670 healthy bone marrow donors made up the cohort. At the time of sampling, all cohort members were nominally healthy, though unrecorded immune exposures were likely present. The donor tested CMV seropositive and was one of the 289 seropositive cohort members. Each donor provided a peripheral blood sample, and peripheral blood mononuclear cells were used for TCR beta sequencing. The Qiagen DNeasy Blood Extraction Kit was used to extract genomic DNA from the blood cell samples. The library was built by means of the immunoSEQ multiplex PCR assay. The multiplex PCR relied on a mix of 60 forward primers for TCR Vbeta segments and 13 reverse primers for TCR Jbeta segments. The CDR3 region of rearranged TCR beta genes was amplified from genomic DNA by a multiplex PCR assay. The amplified TCR beta libraries were sequenced on the Illumina HiSeq System as 87-base-pair reads. On the authors' methods: A later analysis tallied some 79 million unique TCR beta chains across the 666 repertoires, and about 12 million of those chains were shared by two or more donors. Raw reads were error-corrected and collapsed into unique sequences with a nearest-neighbor algorithm that merged closely related sequences to remove PCR and sequencing errors. V, D and J gene segments were assigned by aligning CDR3 sequences to IMGT reference sequences. For a sequence to be retained, at least a six-nucleotide match to both a V gene segment and a J gene segment was required. A rearrangement was called productive if the CDR3 had no stop codons and remained in frame with V and J, and every other rearrangement was called non-productive. CDR3 was defined by IMGT convention, running from the second conserved V-encoded cysteine to the conserved J-encoded phenylalanine. The earlier analysis of about 560 of the donors excluded any sequence lacking an unambiguous match to a single V gene segment. An earlier analysis of a few hundred of the donors called V segments functional above 56.7% productive rearrangements and segregating when the between-donor standard deviation exceeded 5%. A statistical classification framework was built for diagnosing cytomegalovirus status from the catalog of TCR beta chain sequences. In a later analysis, V and J genes were assigned by comparing TCR nucleotide sequences against IMGT/GENE-DB human TR gene sequences. In a later analysis, CDR3 sequences and most-parsimonious VDJ recombination scenarios were assigned using the TCRdist pipeline. In a later analysis, every TCR beta chain was defined by the combination of its CDR3 amino acid sequence and its V-gene family, and reads without a unique V-gene family were dropped. In a later analysis, 500 to 700 highly shared, low-generation-probability nucleotide sequences were removed to address suspected cross-contamination and a sequencing artifact. A later analysis calculated a clonal expansion index for each public chain from normalized within-repertoire ranks of inferred template counts. In a later analysis, generation probabilities were computed using a VDJ recombination model fitted to out-of-frame rearrangements, and the results were checked against IGoR. A later analysis scored TCR-TCR, TCR-HLA and TCR-CMV co-occurrence with hypergeometric tests, applying a repertoire-size bias correction to TCR pairs. A later analysis estimated false discovery rates by permuting HLA or CMV assignments 20 times. In a later analysis, co-occurring TCRs were grouped using DBSCAN, and TCRdist sequence similarity was added for clustering within HLA-allele-positive subsets. For co-occurrence clustering, repertoires with fewer than 30,000 or more than 120,000 public chains were excluded, along with roughly 5 repertoires with anomalous nucleotide sharing. TCRdb took over this immuneACCESS table, retaining in-frame rearrangements with V and J assigned. Such tables are incomplete; in checked studies, under half of the missing clones stem from an unresolved V gene, and the remainder is unexplained. The DNA was the basis for D and trimming; V, J and clone size are from that table. The sample data list some 140,000 clones, and more than 75% of these were observed just once. 10% to 15% of the sample is taken by the ten largest.

Sequenced material: PBMCs. The source of this sequence is a man aged 25 to 40 in good health and CMV-seropositive.

The CDR3 region has the sequence CASSLEPYGYTF. The nucleotide sequence reads as follows: TGTGCCAGCAGCTTGGAGCCCTATGGCTACACCTTC. The sequence joins TRBV5-5 to TRBJ1-2, with no D gene named confidently. The CDR3 measures 12 amino acids from cysteine to phenylalanine. CDR3 DNA only is kept here, 36 bases in frame from base 1. V is clipped by 0 bases and J by 4 bases, and the sequence between their germline boundaries is 4 bases long. From a lookup of the germline V gene (reference sequence), CDR1 and CDR2 are SGHKS and YYEKEE.